This TCR beta chain was sequenced during a study of T-cell memory formation after mild COVID-19. In the study overall: The TCR clusters were mostly specific to one donor. Study results and caveats: Contracting clones from day 15 to 85 showed balanced CD4/CD8; later expanders favored CD4+. The study found contracting CD4+ clones mainly in CM and EM and contracting CD8+ clones in EMRA.

Using constant-segment primers, 5'RACE produced TCR alpha and TCR beta cDNA libraries carrying sample barcodes and UMIs. TCRdb called the 5' RACE reads again in MiXCR, with one record for every CDR3 protein. The sample has fewer than 50,000 distinct CDR3 sequences, over 6.5% seen once. V lost 0 bases to trimming and J lost 1 base; unmatched junction nucleotides: 11. Germline values: CDR1 MNHEY, CDR2 SVGAGI. CDR3 size: 18 residues. Many counts were recorded for this clonotype. Its matching antigen is unknown. The chain combines TRBV6-5 with TRBJ1-1; 7 nucleotides agree with TRBD1. Sequences were obtained from PBMCs or a T cell subset sorted from them (not recorded which). This clonotype originated in an adult who had mild COVID-19 (a few samples of this study predate the infection). Cell type and time point are not known. CDR3 sequence: CASSYSVSWGQPNTEAFF. The DNA for the CDR3 is TGTGCCAGCAGTTACTCCGTCAGTTGGGGACAGCCGAACACTGAAGCTTTCTTT.